Sequencing of this T cell receptor (beta chain) was carried out in a study of blood T cell repertoires in COVID-19. Overall study: Samples representing acute and convalescent COVID-19 were sourced from the United States, Italy and Spain.

The participants were between about 18 and 90 years old and came from 24 US areas. Cohorts were determined from participant-reported clinical history. In the source study's methods: Nucleated cell counts were estimated from reference gene primer amplification. Clones were sequenced by immunoSEQ multiplex PCR, and TCRdb holds only the in-frame ones, with some missing. V and J calls and clone size are as listed in that table; D and trimming were resolved from the DNA. The data hold approximately 100,000 clones, with roughly 85% observed a single time. V was shortened by 3 bases and J by 4 bases, with 5 bases between the two germline ends. The CDR3 totals 11 residues. CDR1 GTSNPN and CDR2 SVGIG come from the germline V gene (reference sequence).

This receptor was identified in a woman between 45 and 65 years old who had recovered from COVID-19. Sequencing was done on a sample of PBMCs or T cells enriched from blood (not recorded which). V gene TRBV30 combines with J gene TRBJ2-3; D remains unclear. CDR3 DNA: TGTGCCTGGAGATCGTCAGATACGCAGTATTTT. Its protein product is CAWRSSDTQYF.